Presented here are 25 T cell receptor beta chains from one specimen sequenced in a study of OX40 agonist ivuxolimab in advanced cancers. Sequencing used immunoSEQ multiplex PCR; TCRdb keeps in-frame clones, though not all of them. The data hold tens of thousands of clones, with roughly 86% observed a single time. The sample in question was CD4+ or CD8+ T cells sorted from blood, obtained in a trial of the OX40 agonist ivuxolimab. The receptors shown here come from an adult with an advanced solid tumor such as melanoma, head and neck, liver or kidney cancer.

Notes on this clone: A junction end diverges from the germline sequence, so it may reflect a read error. As DNA, the CDR3 is TGTGCCAGCACCTTGGCCGGGACCACAGATACGCAGTATTTT. Protein product: CASTLAGTTDTQYF. The genes are TRBV5-4 and TRBJ2-3; D tentatively fits TRBD1 or TRBD2 (5 bases each). This CDR3 has 14 residues. Germline CDR1 is SGHNT and CDR2 is YYREEE (reference sequence).

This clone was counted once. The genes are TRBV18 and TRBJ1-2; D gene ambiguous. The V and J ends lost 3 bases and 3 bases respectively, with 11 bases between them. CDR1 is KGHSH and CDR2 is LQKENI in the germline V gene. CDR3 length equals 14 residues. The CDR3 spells CASSPGVGDYGYTF. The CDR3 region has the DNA TGTGCCAGCTCACCCGGGGTGGGTGACTATGGCTACACCTTC.

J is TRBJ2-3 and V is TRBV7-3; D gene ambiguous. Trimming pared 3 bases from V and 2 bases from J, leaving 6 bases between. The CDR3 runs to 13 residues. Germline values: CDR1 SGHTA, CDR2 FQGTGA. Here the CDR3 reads CASSLGYTDTQYF. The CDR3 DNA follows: TGTGCCAGCAGCTTGGGGTACACAGATACGCAGTATTTT.

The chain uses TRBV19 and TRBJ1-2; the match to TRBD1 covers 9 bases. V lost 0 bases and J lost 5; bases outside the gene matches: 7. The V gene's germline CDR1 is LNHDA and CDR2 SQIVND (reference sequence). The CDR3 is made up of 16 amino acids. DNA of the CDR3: TGTGCCAGTAGTATAGATCAACAGGGGGCGCGATATGGCTACACCTTC. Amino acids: CASSIDQQGARYGYTF.

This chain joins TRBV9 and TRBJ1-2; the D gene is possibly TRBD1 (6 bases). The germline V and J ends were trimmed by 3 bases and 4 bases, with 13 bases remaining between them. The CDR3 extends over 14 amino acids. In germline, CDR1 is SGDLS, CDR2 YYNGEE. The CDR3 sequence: CASSDGRGAYGYTF. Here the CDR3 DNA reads TGTGCCAGCAGCGACGGCAGGGGTGCCTATGGCTACACCTTC.

This CDR3 is CASSGGLNTGELFF. The CDR3 DNA is TGTGCCAGCAGTGGAGGATTGAACACCGGGGAGCTGTTTTTT. The V gene is TRBV6-4, the J gene TRBJ2-2, with no clear D. Germline V CDR1 and CDR2: MRHNA, SNTAGT. The ends were cut back, 4 bases at V and 1 base at J, with 7 bases in the middle. The CDR3 is 14 amino acids.

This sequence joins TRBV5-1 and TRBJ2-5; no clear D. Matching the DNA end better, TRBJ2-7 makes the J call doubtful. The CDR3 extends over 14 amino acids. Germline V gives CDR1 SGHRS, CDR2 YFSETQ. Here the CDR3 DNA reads TGCGCCAGCAGCTTGCTGGCAGACCCCTACGAGCAGTACTTC. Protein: CASSLLADPYEQYF.

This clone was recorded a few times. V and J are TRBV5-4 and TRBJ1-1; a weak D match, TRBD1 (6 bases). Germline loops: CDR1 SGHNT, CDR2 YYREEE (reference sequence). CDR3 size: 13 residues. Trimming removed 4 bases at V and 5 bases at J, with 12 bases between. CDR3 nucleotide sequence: TGTGCCAGCAGCGAGGGGGGGCGAACTGAAGCTTTCTTT. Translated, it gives CASSEGGRTEAFF.

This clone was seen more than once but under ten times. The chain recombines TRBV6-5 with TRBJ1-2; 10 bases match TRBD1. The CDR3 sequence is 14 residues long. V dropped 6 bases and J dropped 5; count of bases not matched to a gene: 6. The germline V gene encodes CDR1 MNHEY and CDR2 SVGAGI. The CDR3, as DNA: TGTGCCAGCAGCCCCTGGACAGGGGGATATGGCTACACCTTC. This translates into CASSPWTGGYGYTF.

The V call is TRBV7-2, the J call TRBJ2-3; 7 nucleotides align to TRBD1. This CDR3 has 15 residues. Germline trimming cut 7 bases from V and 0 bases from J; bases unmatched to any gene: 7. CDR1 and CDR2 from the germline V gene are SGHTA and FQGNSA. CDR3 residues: CASTKGTASTDTQYF. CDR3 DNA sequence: TGTGCCAGCACCAAGGGGACAGCTAGCACAGATACGCAGTATTTT. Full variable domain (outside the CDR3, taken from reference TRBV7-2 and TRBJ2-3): GAGVSQSPSNKVTEKGKDVELRCDPISGHTALYWYRQSLGQGLEFLIYFQGNSAPDKSGLPSDRFSAERTGGSVSTLTIQRTQQEDSAVYLCASTKGTASTDTQYFGPGTRLTVL.

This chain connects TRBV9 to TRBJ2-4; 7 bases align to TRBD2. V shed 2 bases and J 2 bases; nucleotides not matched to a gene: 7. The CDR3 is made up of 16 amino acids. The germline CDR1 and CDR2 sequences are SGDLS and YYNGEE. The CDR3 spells CASSVYGEGTKNIQYF. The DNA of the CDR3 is TGTGCCAGCAGCGTCTACGGGGAGGGCACCAAAAACATTCAGTACTTC.

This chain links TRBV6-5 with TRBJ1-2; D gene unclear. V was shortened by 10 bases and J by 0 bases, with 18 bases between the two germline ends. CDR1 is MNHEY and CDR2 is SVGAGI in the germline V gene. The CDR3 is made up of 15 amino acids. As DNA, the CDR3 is TGTGCCACCCGGGCCGATAACGGGCCTAACTATGGCTACACCTTC. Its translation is CATRADNGPNYGYTF.

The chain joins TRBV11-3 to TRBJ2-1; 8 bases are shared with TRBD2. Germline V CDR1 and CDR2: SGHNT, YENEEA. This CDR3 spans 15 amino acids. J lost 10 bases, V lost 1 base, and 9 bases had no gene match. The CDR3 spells CASSLAGGPSKEQFF. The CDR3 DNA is TGTGCCAGCAGCTTAGCGGGAGGGCCTTCAAAAGAGCAGTTCTTC.

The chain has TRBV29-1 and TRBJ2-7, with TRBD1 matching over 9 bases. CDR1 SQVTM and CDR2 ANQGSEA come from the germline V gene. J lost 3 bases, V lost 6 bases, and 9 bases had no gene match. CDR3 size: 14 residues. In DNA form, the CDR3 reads TGCAGCGTAGCCCGGGGGACAGGGATCTACGAGCAGTACTTC. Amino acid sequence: CSVARGTGIYEQYF.

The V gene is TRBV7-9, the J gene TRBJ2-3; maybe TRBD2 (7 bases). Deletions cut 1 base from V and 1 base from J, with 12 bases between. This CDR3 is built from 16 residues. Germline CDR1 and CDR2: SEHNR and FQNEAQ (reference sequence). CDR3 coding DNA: TGTGCCAGCAGCTTAGTGGGGGGGCCCGGCACAGATACGCAGTATTTT. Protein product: CASSLVGGPGTDTQYF. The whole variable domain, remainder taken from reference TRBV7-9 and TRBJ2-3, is DTGVSQNPRHKITKRGQNVTFRCDPISEHNRLYWYRQTLGQGPEFLTYFQNEAQLEKSRLLSDRFSAERPKGSFSTLEIQRTEQGDSAMYLCASSLVGGPGTDTQYFGPGTRLTVL.

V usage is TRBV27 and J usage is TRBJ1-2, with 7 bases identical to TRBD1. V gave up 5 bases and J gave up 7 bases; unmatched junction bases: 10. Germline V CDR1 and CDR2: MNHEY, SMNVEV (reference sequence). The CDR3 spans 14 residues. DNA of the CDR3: TGTGCCAGCAGTAAGGGGGAGGGGGCGCCTGGCTACACCTTC. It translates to CASSKGEGAPGYTF.

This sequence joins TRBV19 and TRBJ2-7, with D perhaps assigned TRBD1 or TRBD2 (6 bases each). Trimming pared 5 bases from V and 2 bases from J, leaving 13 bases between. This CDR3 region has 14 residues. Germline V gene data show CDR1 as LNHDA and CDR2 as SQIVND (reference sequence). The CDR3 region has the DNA TGTGCCAGTAGTTCCACCGGGGGCACCTACGAGCAGTACTTC. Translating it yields CASSSTGGTYEQYF.

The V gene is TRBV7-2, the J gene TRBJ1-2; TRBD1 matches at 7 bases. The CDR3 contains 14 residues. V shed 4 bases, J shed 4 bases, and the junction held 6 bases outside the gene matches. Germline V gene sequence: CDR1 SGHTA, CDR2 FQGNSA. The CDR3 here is CASSSGQVVYGYTF. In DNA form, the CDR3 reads TGTGCCAGCAGCTCTGGACAGGTGGTCTATGGCTACACCTTC.

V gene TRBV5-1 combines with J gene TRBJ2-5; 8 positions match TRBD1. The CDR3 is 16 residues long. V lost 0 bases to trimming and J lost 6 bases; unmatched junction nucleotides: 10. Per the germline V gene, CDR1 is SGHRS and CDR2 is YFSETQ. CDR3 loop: CASSLEVTGATKTQYF. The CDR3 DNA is TGCGCCAGCAGCTTGGAGGTGACAGGGGCTACGAAGACCCAGTACTTC.

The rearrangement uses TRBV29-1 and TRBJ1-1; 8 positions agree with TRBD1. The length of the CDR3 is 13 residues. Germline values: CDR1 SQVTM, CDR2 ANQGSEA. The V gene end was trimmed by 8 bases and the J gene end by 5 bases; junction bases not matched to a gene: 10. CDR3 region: CSSQTGEGTEAFF. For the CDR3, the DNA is TGCAGCTCCCAGACAGGGGAAGGGACTGAAGCTTTCTTT. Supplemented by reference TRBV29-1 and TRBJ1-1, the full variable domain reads SAVISQKPSRDICQRGTSLTIQCQVDSQVTMMFWYRQQPGQSLTLIATANQGSEATYESGFVIDKFPISRPNLTFSTLTVSNMSPEDSSIYLCSSQTGEGTEAFFGQGTRLTVV.

The DNA of the CDR3 is TGTGCCAGCTCCCGGACTAGCGGGACTTACACCGGGGAGCTGTTTTTT. Translated: CASSRTSGTYTGELFF. The chain links TRBV18 to TRBJ2-2; 12 positions match TRBD2. J lost 3 bases, V lost 6 bases, and 5 bases had no gene match. Germline CDR1 and CDR2: KGHSH and LQKENI. The length of the CDR3 is 16 residues.

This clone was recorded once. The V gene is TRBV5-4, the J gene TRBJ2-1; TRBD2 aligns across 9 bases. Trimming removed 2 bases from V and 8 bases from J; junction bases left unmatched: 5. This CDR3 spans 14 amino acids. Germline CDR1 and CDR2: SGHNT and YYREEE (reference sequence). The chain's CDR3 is CASSLAGGKDEQFF. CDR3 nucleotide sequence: TGTGCCAGCAGCTTAGCGGGAGGAAAAGATGAGCAGTTCTTC.

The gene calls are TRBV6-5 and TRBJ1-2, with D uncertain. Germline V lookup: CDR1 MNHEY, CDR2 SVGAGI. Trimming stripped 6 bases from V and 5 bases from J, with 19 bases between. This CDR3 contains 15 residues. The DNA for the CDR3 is TGTGCCAGCAGCCTCAACCAGGTCTCGGAGTATGGCTACACCTTC. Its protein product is CASSLNQVSEYGYTF.

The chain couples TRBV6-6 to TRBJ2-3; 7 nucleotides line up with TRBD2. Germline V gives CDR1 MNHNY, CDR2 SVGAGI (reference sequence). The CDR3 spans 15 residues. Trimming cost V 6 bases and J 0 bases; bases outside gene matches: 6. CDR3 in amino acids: CASSISGASTDTQYF. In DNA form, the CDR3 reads TGTGCCAGCAGCATAAGCGGGGCTAGCACAGATACGCAGTATTTT.

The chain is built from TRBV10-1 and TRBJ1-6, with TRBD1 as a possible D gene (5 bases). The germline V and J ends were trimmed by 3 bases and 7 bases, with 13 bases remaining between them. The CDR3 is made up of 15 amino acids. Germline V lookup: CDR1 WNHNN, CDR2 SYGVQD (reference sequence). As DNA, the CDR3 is TGCGCCAGCAGTGAATCCGCCAGGGACAATTCACCCCTCCACTTT. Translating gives CASSESARDNSPLHF.